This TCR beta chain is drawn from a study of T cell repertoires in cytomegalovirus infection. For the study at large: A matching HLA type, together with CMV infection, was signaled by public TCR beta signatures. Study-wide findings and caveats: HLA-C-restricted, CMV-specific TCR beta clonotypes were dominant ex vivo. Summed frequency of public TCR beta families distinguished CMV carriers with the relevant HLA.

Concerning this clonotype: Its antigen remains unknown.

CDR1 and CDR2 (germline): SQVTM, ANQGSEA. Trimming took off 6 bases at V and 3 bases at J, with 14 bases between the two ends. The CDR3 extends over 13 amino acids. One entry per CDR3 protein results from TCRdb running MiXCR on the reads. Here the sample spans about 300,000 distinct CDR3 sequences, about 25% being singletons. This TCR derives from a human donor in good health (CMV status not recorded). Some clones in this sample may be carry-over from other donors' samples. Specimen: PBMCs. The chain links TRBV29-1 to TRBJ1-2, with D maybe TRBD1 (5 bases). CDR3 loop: CSVGVGQDYGYTF. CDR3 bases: TGCAGCGTGGGAGTTGGACAAGACTATGGCTACACCTTC.